The source of this T cell receptor beta chain is a study of sequential checkpoint blockade in melanoma. Study information: Matched biopsies came pretreatment and at week 13 for 20 to 25 patients.

V was pared by 7 bases and J by 1 base, with 11 bases of the junction left unmatched. CDR3 length equals 16 residues. The germline V gene encodes CDR1 MNHGY and CDR2 SAAAGT. In its sample, this clone is medium-sized. The treatment is: randomized to nivolumab then ipilimumab (arm A) or the reverse (arm B). Clones were read by immunoSEQ multiplex PCR, and TCRdb kept only the in-frame ones, dropping some. The sample includes thousands of clones, around a quarter seen only once; the top ten take roughly 9%. This sample comprised tumor tissue (inferred from file names), obtained from a patient given nivolumab and ipilimumab in sequence. The chain is built from TRBV6-8 and TRBJ1-1, with 8 bases identical to TRBD1. This TCR was sampled from a human donor with melanoma. The CDR3 spells CASTSATGAPNTEAFF. DNA of the CDR3: TGTGCCAGCACCTCAGCGACAGGGGCACCGAACACTGAAGCTTTCTTT.